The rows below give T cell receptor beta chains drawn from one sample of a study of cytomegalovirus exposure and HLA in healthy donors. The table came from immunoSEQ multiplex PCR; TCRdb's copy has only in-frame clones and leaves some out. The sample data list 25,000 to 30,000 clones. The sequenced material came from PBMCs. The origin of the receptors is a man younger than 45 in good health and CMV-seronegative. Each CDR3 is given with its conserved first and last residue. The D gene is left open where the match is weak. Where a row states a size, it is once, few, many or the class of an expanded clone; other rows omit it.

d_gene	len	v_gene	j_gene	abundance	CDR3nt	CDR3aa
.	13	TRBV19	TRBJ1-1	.	TGTGCCAGTCAGGACGGGGGAGGCGCTGAAGCTTTCTTT	CASQDGGGAEAFF
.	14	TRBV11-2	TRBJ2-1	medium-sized	TGTGCCAGCAGCGGGGGGTTCGGCTACAATGAGCAGTTCTTC	CASSGGFGYNEQFF
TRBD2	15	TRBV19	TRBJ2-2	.	TGTGCCAGTAGTGGCGCGGGAGTATACACCGGGGAGCTGTTTTTT	CASSGAGVYTGELFF
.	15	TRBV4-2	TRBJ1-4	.	TGTGCCAGCAGCCTTCGGGGGACGGGGTTAAAAAAACTGTTTTTT	CASSLRGTGLKKLFF
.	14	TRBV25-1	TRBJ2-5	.	TGTGCCAGCAGTGCCGTTGGTGGCCGTGAGACCCAGTACTTC	CASSAVGGRETQYF
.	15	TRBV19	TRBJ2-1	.	TGTGCCAGTAGTATAGTTTACAGCTCCTACAATGAGCAGTTCTTC	CASSIVYSSYNEQFF
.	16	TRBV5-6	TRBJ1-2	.	TGTGCCAGCAGCTTGAGGTCTGGCAGCGTTAACTATGGCTACACCTTC	CASSLRSGSVNYGYTF
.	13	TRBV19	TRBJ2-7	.	TGTGCCAGTAGCTTCCGGACAGATTACGAGCAGTACTTC	CASSFRTDYEQYF
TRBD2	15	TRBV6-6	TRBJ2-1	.	TGTGCCAGCAGTCCCGGGACTAGCGGGAGGGGCGAGCAGTTCTTC	CASSPGTSGRGEQFF
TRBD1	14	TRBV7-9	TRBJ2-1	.	TGTGCCAGCAGCGCCACAGGGGCTGGCAATGAGCAGTTCTTC	CASSATGAGNEQFF
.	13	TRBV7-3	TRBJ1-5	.	TGTGCCAGCAGCTTCAGGGCCGATCAGCCCCAGCATTTT	CASSFRADQPQHF
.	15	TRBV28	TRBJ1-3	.	.	CASSSSTGFGNTIYF
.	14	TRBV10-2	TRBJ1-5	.	TGCGCCAGCACCGACACCAATAGCAATCAGCCCCAGCATTTT	CASTDTNSNQPQHF
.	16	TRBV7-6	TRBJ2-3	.	TGTGCCAGCAGCTTATCGACAGGCAGGGGAATAGATACGCAGTATTTT	CASSLSTGRGIDTQYF
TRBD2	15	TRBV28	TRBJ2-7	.	TGTGCCAGCAGTTTATATGGGGGGGGTTACTACGAGCAGTACTTC	CASSLYGGGYYEQYF
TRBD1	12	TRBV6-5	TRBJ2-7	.	TGTGCCAGCAGTGGACAGGGCTACGAGCAGTACTTC	CASSGQGYEQYF
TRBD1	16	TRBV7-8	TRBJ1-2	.	TGTGCCAGCAGCTTAGCAGGGACAGGGGGCATCTATGGCTACACCTTC	CASSLAGTGGIYGYTF
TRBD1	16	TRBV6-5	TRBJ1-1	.	TGTGCCAGCAGTTACTCGCCGACAGGGGTGCCCCTTGGGGCTTTCTTT	CASSYSPTGVPLGAFF
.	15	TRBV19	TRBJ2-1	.	TGTGCCAGTAGTATAGACGGGAAGCCCTACAATGAGCAGTTCTTC	CASSIDGKPYNEQFF
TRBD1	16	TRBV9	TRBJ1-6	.	TGTGCCAGCAGCGTTACAGGGGTGTCCTATAATTCACCCCTCCACTTT	CASSVTGVSYNSPLHF
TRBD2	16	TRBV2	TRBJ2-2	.	TGTGCCAGCAGTGAATTTGGCGGGAGGGCCAACGGGGAGCTGTTTTTT	CASSEFGGRANGELFF
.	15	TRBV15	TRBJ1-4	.	TGTGCCACCAGACTGTCGACGGGTCCTAATGAAAAACTGTTTTTT	CATRLSTGPNEKLFF
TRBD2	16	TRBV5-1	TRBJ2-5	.	TGCGCCAGCAGCCACGCCGCTGCTAGCGGTAAAGAGACCCAGTACTTC	CASSHAAASGKETQYF
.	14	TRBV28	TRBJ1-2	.	TGTGCCAGCAGTTTGAGTGCGGGTTATGGTGGCTACACCTTC	CASSLSAGYGGYTF